Below are 20 T cell receptor beta chains sequenced from a single sample in a study of OX40 agonist ivuxolimab in advanced cancers. Here immunoSEQ multiplex PCR was the method, and the copy in TCRdb shows in-frame clones only, minus some. The table includes over 55,000 clones, 80% to 90% detected once. The material was CD4+ or CD8+ T cells sorted from blood, obtained in a trial of the OX40 agonist ivuxolimab. Every receptor here comes from an adult with an advanced solid tumor such as melanoma, head and neck, liver or kidney cancer.

This rearrangement joins TRBV7-9 to TRBJ2-7, with D possibly matching TRBD2 (8 bases). V was shortened by 2 bases and J by 9 bases, with 29 bases between the two germline ends. The germline V gene encodes CDR1 SEHNR and CDR2 FQNEAQ (reference sequence). The CDR3 has 18 residues. The CDR3 DNA reads TGTGCCAGCAGCTTAACAGGGGATACTAGCGGAGGGGCCTGGGTGCAGTACTTC. Its protein product is CASSLTGDTSGGAWVQYF.

V gene TRBV4-2 combines with J gene TRBJ2-3; 8 bases map to TRBD1. Per germline, CDR1 LGHNA and CDR2 YNFKEQ. Unmatched junction bases numbered 5, after V lost 5 bases and J lost 1 base. The CDR3 has 15 residues. The CDR3 sequence: CASSSGTGGTDTQYF. DNA of the CDR3: TGTGCCAGCAGCTCCGGGACAGGTGGCACAGATACGCAGTATTTT.

The V gene is TRBV23-1, the J gene TRBJ1-5, with D uncertain. TRBV23-1 is given ORF status, its function remaining uncertain. The ends were cut back, 1 base at V and 2 bases at J, with 18 bases in the middle. CDR3 length: 18 residues. Written as DNA, the CDR3 is TGCGCCAGCAGTCAATACGGGAAGAGTCCCCGGGGCAATCAGCCCCAGCATTTT. It yields the protein CASSQYGKSPRGNQPQHF.

This CDR3 is CASSSDGNFYNEQFF. For the CDR3, the DNA is TGTGCCAGCTCTTCGGACGGAAACTTCTACAATGAGCAGTTCTTC. V usage is TRBV6-1 and J usage is TRBJ2-1; no clear D gene. Per germline, CDR1 MNHNS and CDR2 SASEGT. Trimming pared 8 bases from V and 3 bases from J, leaving 17 bases between. The CDR3 consists of 15 residues.

The chain couples TRBV2 to TRBJ2-1; TRBD1 aligns across 8 bases. The V and J ends lost 6 bases and 4 bases, in that order; junction bases with no gene match: 14. Germline V gene sequence: CDR1 SNHLY, CDR2 FYNNEI. The CDR3 runs 17 residues. The CDR3 DNA follows: TGTGCCAGCAGAGCTACCACAGGGGGGAGACAGTACAATGAGCAGTTCTTC. Amino acids: CASRATTGGRQYNEQFF.

The chain has TRBV18 and TRBJ1-1; D might be TRBD1 (6 bases). The ends were cut back, 3 bases at V and 0 bases at J, with 11 bases in the middle. The germline V gene has CDR1 KGHSH and CDR2 LQKENI. This CDR3 comprises 15 residues. The CDR3 loop reads CASSPGQMLNTEAFF. CDR3 nucleotide sequence: TGTGCCAGCTCACCCGGACAGATGTTGAACACTGAAGCTTTCTTT.

The V gene is TRBV6-1, the J gene TRBJ1-3; D not certain. The length of the CDR3 is 17 residues. V was cut by 0 bases and J by 0 bases, with 12 bases left in between. Germline lookup yields CDR1 MNHNS and CDR2 SASEGT. The CDR3 DNA reads TGTGCCAGCAGTGAAGCTCGAGAGGCGAGCTCTGGAAACACCATATATTTT. The encoded protein is CASSEAREASSGNTIYF.

The chain is built from TRBV4-3 and TRBJ2-3; D unresolved. With 2 bases removed from V and 5 bases from J, the gap between germline ends came to 11 bases. Germline V gives CDR1 LGHNA, CDR2 YSLEER. The CDR3 spans 14 residues. The CDR3 nucleotides read TGCGCCAGCAGCCAACCCGGACCGGGAGATACGCAGTATTTT. Encoded protein: CASSQPGPGDTQYF.

This clone was seen more than once but under ten times. The rearrangement joins TRBV5-1 to TRBJ2-7; TRBD2 aligns across 7 bases. The CDR3 consists of 14 residues. Trimming took 0 bases from V and 0 from J; bases not matched to a gene: 0. Germline V gene data show CDR1 as SGHRS and CDR2 as YFSETQ. The CDR3 is CASSLGGSSYEQYF. As DNA, the CDR3 is TGCGCCAGCAGCTTGGGCGGGAGCTCCTACGAGCAGTACTTC.

The rearrangement links TRBV18 to TRBJ2-4; 7 bases map to TRBD1. After removal of 3 bases from V and 1 base from J, the junction contained 0 bases not matched to a gene. Germline V gene sequence: CDR1 KGHSH, CDR2 LQKENI. This CDR3 has 14 residues. The CDR3 here is CASSPDRAKNIQYF. As DNA, the CDR3 is TGTGCCAGCTCACCGGACAGGGCCAAAAACATTCAGTACTTC.

The chain joins TRBV5-6 to TRBJ1-1; no clear D gene. The V gene lost 0 bases and the J gene lost 4 bases, with 7 bases spanning the gap. Germline V gives CDR1 SGHDT, CDR2 YYEEEE. The CDR3 spans 13 residues. Written as DNA, the CDR3 is TGTGCCAGCAGCTTGGTTCGCGGCACTGAAGCTTTCTTT. Translation: CASSLVRGTEAFF.

J is TRBJ2-3 and V is TRBV7-3; 9 bases align to TRBD1. Germline loops: CDR1 SGHTA, CDR2 FQGTGA. This CDR3 has 17 residues. Trimming at V came to 2 bases and at J to 3 bases, leaving 9 bases not matched to a gene. The CDR3 bases are TGTGCCAGCAGCTTAGGACCGGGACAGGGCGATACAGATACGCAGTATTTT. Protein: CASSLGPGQGDTDTQYF.

This clone was picked up a small number of times. A read error may account for a junction end that differs from germline. This sequence joins TRBV6-1 and TRBJ1-6; possibly TRBD1 for D (6 bases). Germline-derived CDR1 and CDR2 are MNHNS and SASEGT. This CDR3 spans 15 amino acids. DNA for the CDR3: TGTGCAAGCAAACCAAGGGGACAAGATAATTCACCCCTCCACTTT. Protein sequence: CASKPRGQDNSPLHF.

The J gene is TRBJ2-2, the V gene TRBV14; the D is unclear. Trimming stripped 2 bases from V and 1 base from J, with 5 bases between. Per the germline V gene, CDR1 is SGHDN and CDR2 is FVKESK. The CDR3 runs to 14 residues. The CDR3 is CASSQYVNTGELFF. CDR3 DNA sequence: TGTGCCAGCAGCCAATACGTGAACACCGGGGAGCTGTTTTTT.

The CDR3 DNA reads as TGCGCCAGCAGCAAGACCCCGGGACTAGCGGGAGGGGGAACCGGGGAGCTGTTTTTT. Translating it yields CASSKTPGLAGGGTGELFF. This sequence joins TRBV5-1 and TRBJ2-2; 16 positions agree with TRBD2. The CDR3 is 19 amino acids. The V segment lost 4 bases and the J segment 5 bases; nucleotides outside the gene matches: 11. Germline CDR1 SGHRS, CDR2 YFSETQ.

The chain carries TRBV18 and TRBJ1-1; D uncertain. The germline gives CDR1 KGHSH, CDR2 LQKENI. Trimming took 4 bases from V and 12 from J, leaving 18 bases between them. This CDR3 region has 13 residues. DNA of the CDR3: TGTGCCAGCTCACAAGGCGCCGAGGAGTCTACTTTCTTT. Translating gives CASSQGAEESTFF.

This chain uses TRBV6-1 with TRBJ2-7, with TRBD1 matching over 11 bases. This CDR3 has 15 residues. V lost 5 bases to trimming and J lost 3 bases; unmatched junction nucleotides: 6. Germline CDR1 and CDR2: MNHNS and SASEGT. The CDR3 DNA sequence: TGTGCCAGCAGTAGCGGGACAGGGGGACTCTACGAGCAGTACTTC. This sequence encodes CASSSGTGGLYEQYF.

The chain is built from TRBV9 and TRBJ2-2, with a possible D match to TRBD2 (6 bases). V shed 0 bases and J shed 6 bases, with 15 bases lying between them. The CDR3 is made up of 16 amino acids. The germline CDR1 and CDR2 sequences are SGDLS and YYNGEE. This chain's CDR3 is CASSVVPGDVSGELFF. The CDR3 DNA sequence: TGTGCCAGCAGCGTAGTGCCGGGGGATGTTTCCGGGGAGCTGTTTTTT.

The chain is built from TRBV9 and TRBJ1-3; no firm D call. V lost 2 bases and J 0 bases, leaving 12 bases between the germline ends. The CDR3 has 16 amino acids. Germline CDR1 and CDR2: SGDLS and YYNGEE. The CDR3 protein is CASSVSTPVSGNTIYF. The DNA for the CDR3 is TGTGCCAGCAGCGTCAGTACCCCCGTCTCTGGAAACACCATATATTTT.

The chain links TRBV7-2 to TRBJ2-7; the match to TRBD1 covers 9 bases. The trim removed 5 bases at V and 4 bases at J, leaving 9 bases unmatched. The length of the CDR3 is 15 residues. Germline CDR1 and CDR2: SGHTA and FQGNSA. The DNA for the CDR3 is TGTGCCAGCAGCCCGGACAGGGGAATTGGATACGAGCAGTACTTC. This sequence encodes CASSPDRGIGYEQYF.